Listed below are T cell receptor beta chains from one sample, sequenced in a study of T-cell memory formation after mild COVID-19. Each CDR3 protein gets one entry after TCRdb re-called the 5' RACE reads with MiXCR. The sample yields some 110,000 distinct CDR3 sequences, around 12% seen once. Sequencing input: PBMCs or a T cell subset sorted from them (not recorded which). These TCRs come from an adult woman who had mild COVID-19 (a few samples of this study predate the infection). Cell type and time point are not known. CDR3s leave out the opening cysteine and the closing phenylalanine or tryptophan. Fields, in order: J gene, V gene, CDR3 protein.

j_call: TRBJ1-2; v_call: TRBV6-2/TRBV6-3; cdr3_aa: ASSAGRLYGYT
j_call: TRBJ2-3; v_call: TRBV2; cdr3_aa: ASRDRLAGASTDTQY
j_call: TRBJ2-2; v_call: TRBV4-3; cdr3_aa: ASSQDRGNGELF
j_call: TRBJ1-1; v_call: TRBV19; cdr3_aa: ASTLGRYMNTEAF
j_call: TRBJ2-5; v_call: TRBV7-9; cdr3_aa: ASSFSGGGQETQY
j_call: TRBJ2-3; v_call: TRBV7-3; cdr3_aa: ASWGIGGLTDTQY
j_call: TRBJ1-1; v_call: TRBV5-4; cdr3_aa: ASSLATAEAF
j_call: TRBJ1-3; v_call: TRBV4-1; cdr3_aa: ASSHNGLAGNTIY
j_call: TRBJ2-5; v_call: TRBV7-8; cdr3_aa: ASSPREAETQY
j_call: TRBJ2-6; v_call: TRBV5-1; cdr3_aa: ASSWDPLQEAGANVLT
j_call: TRBJ2-1; v_call: TRBV6-6; cdr3_aa: ASSAGESYNEQF
j_call: TRBJ2-3; v_call: TRBV20-1; cdr3_aa: SARQGVTDTQY
j_call: TRBJ2-3; v_call: TRBV4-1; cdr3_aa: ASMGEGAGTDTQY
j_call: TRBJ2-7; v_call: TRBV7-6; cdr3_aa: ASSSEAGLNEQY
j_call: TRBJ1-3; v_call: TRBV5-6; cdr3_aa: ASSLVGDNSGNTIY
j_call: TRBJ2-1; v_call: TRBV9; cdr3_aa: ASSVDGIGNEQF
j_call: TRBJ2-5; v_call: TRBV20-1; cdr3_aa: SARDRGHPSETQY
j_call: TRBJ1-1; v_call: TRBV5-1; cdr3_aa: ASSFRGPSTEAF
j_call: TRBJ2-3; v_call: TRBV12-3/TRBV12-4; cdr3_aa: ASSLALAEGLSTDTQY
j_call: TRBJ2-2; v_call: TRBV27; cdr3_aa: ASRNTGELF
j_call: TRBJ1-1; v_call: TRBV13; cdr3_aa: ASSHTGWTEAF
j_call: TRBJ2-5; v_call: TRBV5-6; cdr3_aa: ASSLGAHGGETQY
j_call: TRBJ2-5; v_call: TRBV11-2; cdr3_aa: ASSLFGARGLKETQY
j_call: TRBJ1-1; v_call: TRBV6-6; cdr3_aa: ASSYNRGIEAF
j_call: TRBJ2-7; v_call: TRBV15; cdr3_aa: ATSTGGEGLSEQY
j_call: TRBJ2-2; v_call: TRBV7-9; cdr3_aa: ASSLPTGETGELF
j_call: TRBJ2-3; v_call: TRBV7-6; cdr3_aa: ASSPGRTDTQY
j_call: TRBJ2-1; v_call: TRBV7-6; cdr3_aa: ASSLMTSGTYNEQF
j_call: TRBJ2-7; v_call: TRBV12-3/TRBV12-4; cdr3_aa: ASSFAGSYEQY
j_call: TRBJ2-3; v_call: TRBV29-1; cdr3_aa: SVPAQDRGGDTQY
j_call: TRBJ1-5; v_call: TRBV9; cdr3_aa: ASSGTSGGQPQH
j_call: TRBJ2-7; v_call: TRBV4-1; cdr3_aa: ASSQGLAVDEQY
j_call: TRBJ1-2; v_call: TRBV29-1; cdr3_aa: SVSQGFVDGYT
j_call: TRBJ1-5; v_call: TRBV5-6; cdr3_aa: ASSAPHRGVGNQPQH
j_call: TRBJ1-4; v_call: TRBV2; cdr3_aa: ASSEWGQGGFAEKLF
j_call: TRBJ2-5; v_call: TRBV25-1; cdr3_aa: ASSVAGAQETQY
j_call: TRBJ1-2; v_call: TRBV11-2; cdr3_aa: ASSTQAGYT
j_call: TRBJ2-2; v_call: TRBV29-1; cdr3_aa: SVEGLVGQGYTGELF
j_call: TRBJ2-1; v_call: TRBV24-1; cdr3_aa: ATSDLDSTLNYNEQF
j_call: TRBJ2-7; v_call: TRBV7-9; cdr3_aa: ASSLSRERLYEQY
j_call: TRBJ1-4; v_call: TRBV7-9; cdr3_aa: ASTDRGNEKLF
j_call: TRBJ2-7; v_call: TRBV20-1; cdr3_aa: SATQRREGRYYEQY
j_call: TRBJ2-7; v_call: TRBV6-5; cdr3_aa: ASSYGAPYEQY
j_call: TRBJ1-1; v_call: TRBV18; cdr3_aa: ASSPGRTNEAF
j_call: TRBJ1-2; v_call: TRBV4-1; cdr3_aa: ASSQGQGGYGYT
j_call: TRBJ2-3; v_call: TRBV7-9; cdr3_aa: ASSLPIAGGDTDTQY
j_call: TRBJ2-7; v_call: TRBV6-2/TRBV6-3; cdr3_aa: ASSIGLAGEQY
j_call: TRBJ1-1; v_call: TRBV29-1; cdr3_aa: SVERGGTEAF
j_call: TRBJ2-5; v_call: TRBV7-2; cdr3_aa: ASSFRTSRETQY
j_call: TRBJ2-3; v_call: TRBV7-8; cdr3_aa: ASSLSSGGADSDTQY
j_call: TRBJ2-1; v_call: TRBV4-3; cdr3_aa: ASSQGRASASHEQF
j_call: TRBJ2-1; v_call: TRBV3-1; cdr3_aa: ASSRLDSGPTNEQF
j_call: TRBJ1-4; v_call: TRBV7-9; cdr3_aa: ASSVGAREDEKLF
j_call: TRBJ1-1; v_call: TRBV15; cdr3_aa: ATSRDLRTPNTEAF
j_call: TRBJ2-7; v_call: TRBV13; cdr3_aa: ASSLATGDNEQY